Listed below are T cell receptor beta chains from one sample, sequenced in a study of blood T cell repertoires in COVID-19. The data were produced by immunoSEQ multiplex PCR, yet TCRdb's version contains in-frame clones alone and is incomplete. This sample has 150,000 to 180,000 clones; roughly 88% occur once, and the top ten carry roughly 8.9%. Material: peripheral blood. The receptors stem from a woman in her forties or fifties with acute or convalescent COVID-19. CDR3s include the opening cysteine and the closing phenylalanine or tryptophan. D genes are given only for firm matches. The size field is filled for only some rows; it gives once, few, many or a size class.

TGTGCCAGCAGCTTGATCGGGGTAACAGGGGGCCAGGGCGGCTACACCTTC	CASSLIGVTGGQGGYTF	17	TRBD1	NA	TRBV5-6	TRBJ1-2
TGTGCCAGCAGCTTAGGACCGAGTCGCGGCCCTAGGAACACTGAAGCTTTCTTT	CASSLGPSRGPRNTEAFF	18	NA	NA	TRBV7-2	TRBJ1-1
TGTGCCAGTAGTATGGGGCAGGTCCCTCGGGCCCAGCATTTT	CASSMGQVPRAQHF	14	NA	NA	TRBV19	TRBJ1-5
TGTGCCAGCAACAGGGGCCTGAACACTGAAGCTTTCTTT	CASNRGLNTEAFF	13	TRBD1	NA	TRBV2	TRBJ1-1
TGTGCCACTTTCGAGGAGGGAAACACCATATATTTT	CATFEEGNTIYF	12	NA	NA	TRBV18	TRBJ1-3
TGTGCCGCGGGGCGAGCCACCGGGGAGCTGTTTTTT	CAAGRATGELFF	12	NA	NA	TRBV19	TRBJ2-2
TGTGCCAGCAGCCGGGGGACAGGGGACATTAATTCACCCCTCCACTTT	CASSRGTGDINSPLHF	16	TRBD1	NA	TRBV3-1/TRBV3-2	TRBJ1-6
TGTGCCAGCAGTTACCTGACAGCTGGGAATTCACCCCTCCACTTT	CASSYLTAGNSPLHF	15	NA	NA	TRBV6-5	TRBJ1-6
TGTGCCAGCAGCCAAGATTTATATGGTAGTTGGGAGACCCAGTACTTC	CASSQDLYGSWETQYF	16	NA	NA	TRBV3-1/TRBV3-2	TRBJ2-5
TGTGCCAGCAGCTTGGGGGGTGACCAAGAGACCCAGTACTTC	CASSLGGDQETQYF	14	NA	NA	TRBV7-2	TRBJ2-5
TGTGCCAGCAGTGAGGGGGGGAGGGGTGAAAAACTGTTTTTT	CASSEGGRGEKLFF	14	NA	NA	TRBV3-1/TRBV3-2	TRBJ1-4
TGTGCCAGCAGTGAGGCGGGCTTATCCTGGGGCTACACCTTC	CASSEAGLSWGYTF	14	NA	NA	TRBV2	TRBJ1-2
TGTGCCAGCAGTACAGGGGGCCCTAACTATGGCTACACCTTC	CASSTGGPNYGYTF	14	TRBD1	NA	TRBV2	TRBJ1-2
TGTGCCAGTAGTATGCTAGCGGGGGGAGAGACCCAGTACTTC	CASSMLAGGETQYF	14	TRBD2	NA	TRBV19	TRBJ2-5
TGTGCCAGCAGCCCACTGACTAGCGGGAGGGATACGCAGTATTTT	CASSPLTSGRDTQYF	15	TRBD2	NA	TRBV2	TRBJ2-3
TGTGCCAGCAGCGGAACCGGGACAGGGGACTCCTACGAGCAGTACTTC	CASSGTGTGDSYEQYF	16	NA	NA	TRBV21-1	TRBJ2-7
TGCAGTGCTAGGGCCGCCGGGGAGCTGTTTTTT	CSARAAGELFF	11	NA	few	TRBV20-1	TRBJ2-2
TGTGCCAGCAGCACCCAGACAGGGGAGGAGACCCAGTACTTC	CASSTQTGEETQYF	14	TRBD1	NA	TRBV9	TRBJ2-5
TGTGCCAGCTCACGGGACAGGGATAACTATGGCTACACCTTC	CASSRDRDNYGYTF	14	TRBD1	NA	TRBV18	TRBJ1-2
TGTGCCAGCTCACCGGGACAGGGAGCCTATGGCTACACCTTC	CASSPGQGAYGYTF	14	TRBD1	once	TRBV18	TRBJ1-2
TGTGCCAGCAGCTTAGGGTGGGGTAGCGGGGTAGAGACCCAGTACTTC	CASSLGWGSGVETQYF	16	TRBD2	NA	TRBV7-2	TRBJ2-5
TGCGCCAGCAGCCAAGAACTCAATCAGCCCCAGCATTTT	CASSQELNQPQHF	13	NA	NA	TRBV4-3	TRBJ1-5
TGTGCCAGCAGCTTAAGGCGGGAGGGTAACTATGGCTACACCTTC	CASSLRREGNYGYTF	15	NA	NA	TRBV7-8	TRBJ1-2
TGTGCCAGCAGGGAGACAGGAGGCTGGGAGACCCAGTACTTC	CASRETGGWETQYF	14	NA	medium-sized	TRBV2	TRBJ2-5
TGTGCCAGCAGCCTCCTAGGTGGCAGATCCGAGCAGTACTTC	CASSLLGGRSEQYF	14	NA	NA	TRBV3-1/TRBV3-2	TRBJ2-7
TGTGCCATCAGTGAGGGCGTAGCGGGGGCCTACGAGCAGTACTTC	CAISEGVAGAYEQYF	15	TRBD2	NA	TRBV10-3	TRBJ2-7
TGTGCCAGCGGGCAGGGGTCGAACACCGGGGAGCTGTTTTTT	CASGQGSNTGELFF	14	NA	NA	TRBV9	TRBJ2-2
TGTGCCAGCAGTTTGGGACAGGGAAATACCGGGGAGCTGTTTTTT	CASSLGQGNTGELFF	15	TRBD1	NA	TRBV6-2/TRBV6-3	TRBJ2-2
TGCGCCAGCAAACCGGCAGGGGCAAACACCATATATTTT	CASKPAGANTIYF	13	NA	once	TRBV10-1	TRBJ1-3
TGTGCCAGCAGCGGTTTTGGGACAGGGGCCACAGATACGCAGTATTTT	CASSGFGTGATDTQYF	16	TRBD1	NA	TRBV6-2/TRBV6-3	TRBJ2-3
TGTGCCAGCAGCTCGCCCAGGGGTCTGAACACTGAAGCTTTCTTT	CASSSPRGLNTEAFF	15	NA	once	TRBV7-2	TRBJ1-1
TGTGCCAGCAGTTACGGACTAGCGGGAGTCGGTGAGCAGTTCTTC	CASSYGLAGVGEQFF	15	TRBD2	NA	TRBV6-2/TRBV6-3	TRBJ2-1
TGTGCCAGTAGTATTATGACAGGGGGCTACGAGCAGTACTTC	CASSIMTGGYEQYF	14	TRBD1	NA	TRBV19	TRBJ2-7
TGTGCCAGCAGTTTCGGACAGGTCGCACCATCGAAACCGGAAGCTTTCTTT	CASSFGQVAPSKPEAFF	17	TRBD1	once	TRBV27	TRBJ1-1
TGTGCCAGCAGCTATCGGGGGGATAGCGGGAGGGAAATGTACTTCGAGCAGTACTTC	CASSYRGDSGREMYFEQYF	19	TRBD2	NA	TRBV7-2	TRBJ2-7
TGTGCCAGCAGCTCAGGGGCAGTAGAGACCCAGTACTTC	CASSSGAVETQYF	13	NA	few	TRBV28	TRBJ2-5
TGTGCCAGCAGTTACTTGACAGGGGGCGAAATTGGCTACACCTTC	CASSYLTGGEIGYTF	15	TRBD1	NA	TRBV6-6	TRBJ1-2
TGTGCCAGCAGTTTCGGGGGTGGAAACATTCAGTACTTC	CASSFGGGNIQYF	13	NA	NA	TRBV27	TRBJ2-4
TGCGCCAGCAGCCAACGGTGGCTAGCGGTTTACACAGATACGCAGTATTTT	CASSQRWLAVYTDTQYF	17	TRBD2	once	TRBV4-3	TRBJ2-3
TGCGCCAGCAGCCAAGAACGAGACAGGGTCTACGAGCAGTACTTC	CASSQERDRVYEQYF	15	TRBD1	NA	TRBV4-3	TRBJ2-7
TGTGCCAGCAGTGAATTGGGGACAGGAGCTAATCAGCCCCAGCATTTT	CASSELGTGANQPQHF	16	TRBD1	once	TRBV6-1	TRBJ1-5
TGTGCCAGCCGCTACAGGGGCAACCAAGAGACCCAGTACTTC	CASRYRGNQETQYF	14	TRBD1	NA	TRBV7-8	TRBJ2-5
TGTGCCAGCAGTGGACAGGGGCGCTACGGGTTCTATGGCTACACCTTC	CASSGQGRYGFYGYTF	16	TRBD1	few	TRBV28	TRBJ1-2
TGTGCCAGCAGTTTCGGGGGAACCGATCAGCCCCAGCATTTT	CASSFGGTDQPQHF	14	NA	NA	TRBV27	TRBJ1-5
TGTGCCAGCAGCCCGTCGGGACTAGCGAGAGAGACCCAGTACTTC	CASSPSGLARETQYF	15	TRBD2	NA	TRBV3-1/TRBV3-2	TRBJ2-5
TGTGCCAGCTCAGCTGCCGAGACACCCCTCCACTTT	CASSAAETPLHF	12	NA	NA	TRBV18	TRBJ1-6
TGTGCCAGCAGGGGGACTAGCGGGATGTCCCTAGCCAAAAACATTCAGTACTTC	CASRGTSGMSLAKNIQYF	18	TRBD2	NA	TRBV28	TRBJ2-4